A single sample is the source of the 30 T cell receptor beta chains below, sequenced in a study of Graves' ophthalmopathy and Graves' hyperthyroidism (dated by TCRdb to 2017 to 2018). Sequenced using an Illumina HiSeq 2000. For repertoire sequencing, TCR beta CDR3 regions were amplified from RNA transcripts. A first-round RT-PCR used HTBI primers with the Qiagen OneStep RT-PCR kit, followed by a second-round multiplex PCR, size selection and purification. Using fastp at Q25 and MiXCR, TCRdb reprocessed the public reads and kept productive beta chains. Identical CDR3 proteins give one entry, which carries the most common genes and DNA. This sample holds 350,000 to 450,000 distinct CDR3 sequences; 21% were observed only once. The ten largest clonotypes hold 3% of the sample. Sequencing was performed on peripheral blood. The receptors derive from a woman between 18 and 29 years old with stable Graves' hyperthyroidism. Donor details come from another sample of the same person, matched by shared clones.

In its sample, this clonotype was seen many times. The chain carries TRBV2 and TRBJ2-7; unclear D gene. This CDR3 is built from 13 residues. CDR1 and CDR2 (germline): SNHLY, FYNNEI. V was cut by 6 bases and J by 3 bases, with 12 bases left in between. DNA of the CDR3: TGTGCCAGCAGAGTGACATTAGACTACGAGCAGTACTTC. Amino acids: CASRVTLDYEQYF.

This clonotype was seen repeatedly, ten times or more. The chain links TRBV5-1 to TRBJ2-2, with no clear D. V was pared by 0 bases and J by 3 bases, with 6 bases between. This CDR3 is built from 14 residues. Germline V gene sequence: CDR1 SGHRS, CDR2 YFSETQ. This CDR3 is CASSLVADTGELFF. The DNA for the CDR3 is TGCGCCAGCAGCTTGGTCGCCGACACCGGGGAGCTGTTTTTT.

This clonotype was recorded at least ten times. The CDR3 DNA reads as TGTGCCAGCAGCGGATCCGGGACAGCACAAGAGACCCAGTACTTC. This codes for CASSGSGTAQETQYF. The chain carries TRBV5-4 and TRBJ2-5; 7 bases agree with TRBD1. V lost 4 bases to trimming and J lost 2 bases; unmatched junction nucleotides: 8. CDR1 and CDR2 from the germline V gene are SGHNT and YYREEE (reference sequence). The CDR3 is 15 residues long.

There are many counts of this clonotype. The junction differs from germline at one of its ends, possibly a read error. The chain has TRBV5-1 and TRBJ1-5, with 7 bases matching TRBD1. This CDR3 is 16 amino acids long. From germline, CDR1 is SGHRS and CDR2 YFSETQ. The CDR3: CASRLGTGASNQPQHF. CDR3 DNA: TGCGCCAGCAGATTGGGCACAGGGGCGAGCAATCAGCCCCAGCATTTT.

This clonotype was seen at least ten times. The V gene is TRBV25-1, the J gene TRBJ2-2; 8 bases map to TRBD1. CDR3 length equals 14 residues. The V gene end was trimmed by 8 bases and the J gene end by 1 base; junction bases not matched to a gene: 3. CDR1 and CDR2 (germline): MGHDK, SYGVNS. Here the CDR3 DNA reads TGTGCCAGCTTGGGACAGGAGAACACCGGGGAGCTGTTTTTT. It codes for CASLGQENTGELFF.

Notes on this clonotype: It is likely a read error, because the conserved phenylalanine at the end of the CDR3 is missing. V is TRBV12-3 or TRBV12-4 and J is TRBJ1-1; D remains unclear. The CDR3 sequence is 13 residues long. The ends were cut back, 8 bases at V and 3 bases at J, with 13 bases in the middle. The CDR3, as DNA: TGTGCCAGCGGTCCGCGCGGGGACACTGAAGCTTTCTAT. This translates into CASGPRGDTEAFY.

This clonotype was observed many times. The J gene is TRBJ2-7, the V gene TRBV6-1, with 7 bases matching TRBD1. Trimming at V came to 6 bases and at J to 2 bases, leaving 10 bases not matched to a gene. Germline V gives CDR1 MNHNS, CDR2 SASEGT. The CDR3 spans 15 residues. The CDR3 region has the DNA TGTGCCAGCAGAGAACTAGATACAGGGGCCTACGAGCAGTACTTC. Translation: CASRELDTGAYEQYF.

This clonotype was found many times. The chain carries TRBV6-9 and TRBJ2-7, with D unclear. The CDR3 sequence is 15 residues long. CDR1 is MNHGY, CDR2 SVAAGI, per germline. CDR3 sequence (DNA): TGTGCTGAAGGCTCCACAACGACCTCCCAAGACGAGCAGTACTTC. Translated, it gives CAEGSTTTSQDEQYF.

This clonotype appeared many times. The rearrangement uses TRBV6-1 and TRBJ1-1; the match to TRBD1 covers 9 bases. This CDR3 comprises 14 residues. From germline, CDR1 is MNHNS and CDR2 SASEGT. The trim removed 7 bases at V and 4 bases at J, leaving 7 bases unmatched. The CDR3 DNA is TGTGCCAGCACCGAGACAGGGGGGAGCACTGAAGCTTTCTTT. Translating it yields CASTETGGSTEAFF.

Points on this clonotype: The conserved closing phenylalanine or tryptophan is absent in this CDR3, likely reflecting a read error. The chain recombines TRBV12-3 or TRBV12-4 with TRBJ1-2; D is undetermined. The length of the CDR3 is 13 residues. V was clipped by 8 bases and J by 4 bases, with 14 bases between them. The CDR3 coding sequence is TGTGCCAGCTGCCACGGGGTGACCTATGGCTACACCGTC. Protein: CASCHGVTYGYTV.

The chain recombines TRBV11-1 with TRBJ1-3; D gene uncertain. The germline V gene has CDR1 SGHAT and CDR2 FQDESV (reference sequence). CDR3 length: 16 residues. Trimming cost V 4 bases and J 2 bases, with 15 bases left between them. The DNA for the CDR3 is TGTGCCAGCAGCTCCCTCATAGGGTGGGCTGGAAACACCATATATTTT. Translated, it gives CASSSLIGWAGNTIYF.

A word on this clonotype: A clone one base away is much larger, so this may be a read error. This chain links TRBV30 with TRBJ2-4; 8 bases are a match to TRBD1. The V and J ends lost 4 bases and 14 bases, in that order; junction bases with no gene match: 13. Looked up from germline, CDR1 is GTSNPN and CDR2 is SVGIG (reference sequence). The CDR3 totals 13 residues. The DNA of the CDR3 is TGTGCCTGGACCTCAGGGGGCTCGGCTATTAAGTACTTC. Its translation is CAWTSGGSAIKYF.

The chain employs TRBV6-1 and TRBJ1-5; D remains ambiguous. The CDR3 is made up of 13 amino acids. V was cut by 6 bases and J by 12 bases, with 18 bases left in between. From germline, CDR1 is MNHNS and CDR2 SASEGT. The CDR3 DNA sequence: TGTGCCAGCAGGGAGGGTAGAAACGGTGGCCAGCATTTT. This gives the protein CASREGRNGGQHF.

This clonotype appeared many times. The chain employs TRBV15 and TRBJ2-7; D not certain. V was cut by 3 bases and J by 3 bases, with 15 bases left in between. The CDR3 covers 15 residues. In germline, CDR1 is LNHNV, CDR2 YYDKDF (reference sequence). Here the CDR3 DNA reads TGTGCCACCAGCAGCCGACGGAACCAACTCTACGAGCAGTACTTC. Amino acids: CATSSRRNQLYEQYF.

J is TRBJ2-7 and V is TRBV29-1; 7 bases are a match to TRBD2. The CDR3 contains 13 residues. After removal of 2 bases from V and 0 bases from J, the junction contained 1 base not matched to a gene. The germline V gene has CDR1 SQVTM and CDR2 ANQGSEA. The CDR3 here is CSVETSDSYEQYF. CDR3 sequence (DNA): TGCAGCGTTGAAACTAGCGACTCCTACGAGCAGTACTTC.

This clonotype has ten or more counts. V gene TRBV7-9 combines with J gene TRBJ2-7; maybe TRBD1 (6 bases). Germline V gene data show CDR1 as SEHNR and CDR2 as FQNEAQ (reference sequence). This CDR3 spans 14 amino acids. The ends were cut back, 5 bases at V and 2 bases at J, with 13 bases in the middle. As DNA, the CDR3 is TGTGCCAGCAGCCTCTTTGGGGACACCTACGAGCAGTACTTC. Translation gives CASSLFGDTYEQYF. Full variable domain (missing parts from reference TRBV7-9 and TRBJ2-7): DTGVSQNPRHKITKRGQNVTFRCDPISEHNRLYWYRQTLGQGPEFLTYFQNEAQLEKSRLLSDRFSAERPKGSFSTLEIQRTEQGDSAMYLCASSLFGDTYEQYFGPGTRLTVT.

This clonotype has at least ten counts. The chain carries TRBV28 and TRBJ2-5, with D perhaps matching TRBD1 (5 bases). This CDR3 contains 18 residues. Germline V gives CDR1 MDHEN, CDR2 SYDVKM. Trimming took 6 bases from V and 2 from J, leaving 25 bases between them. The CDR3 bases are TGTGCCAGCAGCCCTATCTCCGACAGCCTTTACGTTCAAGAGACCCAGTACTTC. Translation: CASSPISDSLYVQETQYF.

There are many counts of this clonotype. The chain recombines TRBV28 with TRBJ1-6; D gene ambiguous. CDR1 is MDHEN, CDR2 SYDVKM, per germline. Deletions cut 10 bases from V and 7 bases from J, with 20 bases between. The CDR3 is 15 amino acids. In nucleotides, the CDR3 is TGTGCCACCCAGTTTATTGGGTCGCGGAATTCACCCCTCCACTTT. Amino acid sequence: CATQFIGSRNSPLHF.

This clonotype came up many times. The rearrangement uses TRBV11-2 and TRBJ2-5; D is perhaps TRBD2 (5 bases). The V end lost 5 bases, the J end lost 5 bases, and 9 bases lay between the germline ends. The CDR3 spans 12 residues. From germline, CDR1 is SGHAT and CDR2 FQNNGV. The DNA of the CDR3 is TGTGCCAGCAGCGTTAGCGAGGAGACCCAGTACTTC. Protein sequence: CASSVSEETQYF.

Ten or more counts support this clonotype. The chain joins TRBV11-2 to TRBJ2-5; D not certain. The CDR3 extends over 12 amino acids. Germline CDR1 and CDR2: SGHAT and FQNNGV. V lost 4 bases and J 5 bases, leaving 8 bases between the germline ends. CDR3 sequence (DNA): TGTGCCAGCAGCTCCACTTCTGAGACCCAGTACTTC. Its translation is CASSSTSETQYF.

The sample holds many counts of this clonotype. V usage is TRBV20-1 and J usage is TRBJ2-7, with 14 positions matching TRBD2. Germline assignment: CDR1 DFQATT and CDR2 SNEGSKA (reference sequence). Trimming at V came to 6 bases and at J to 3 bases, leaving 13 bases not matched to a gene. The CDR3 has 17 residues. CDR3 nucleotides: TGCAGTGCCACCCCTCGACTAGCGGGAGGGCCTATCTACGAGCAGTACTTC. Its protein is CSATPRLAGGPIYEQYF.

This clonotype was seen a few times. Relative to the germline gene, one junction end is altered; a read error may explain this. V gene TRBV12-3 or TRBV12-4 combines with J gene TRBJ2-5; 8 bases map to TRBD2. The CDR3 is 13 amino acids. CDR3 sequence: CVSKREGEETRYF. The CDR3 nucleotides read TGTGTCAGCAAACGGGAGGGTGAAGAGACCCGGTACTTC.

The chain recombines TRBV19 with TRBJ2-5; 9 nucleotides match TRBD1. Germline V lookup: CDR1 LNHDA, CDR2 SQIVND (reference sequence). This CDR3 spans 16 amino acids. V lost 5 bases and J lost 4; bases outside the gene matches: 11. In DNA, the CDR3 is TGTGCCAGTAGTGCCCTGGCGGGACAGGGTAGAGAGACCCAGTACTTC. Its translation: CASSALAGQGRETQYF.

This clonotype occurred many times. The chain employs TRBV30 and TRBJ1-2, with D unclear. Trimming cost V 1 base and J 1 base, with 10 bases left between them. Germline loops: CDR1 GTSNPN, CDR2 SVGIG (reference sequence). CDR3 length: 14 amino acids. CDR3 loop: CAWSAGRYNYGYTF. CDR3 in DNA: TGTGCCTGGAGTGCTGGCAGGTATAACTATGGCTACACCTTC.

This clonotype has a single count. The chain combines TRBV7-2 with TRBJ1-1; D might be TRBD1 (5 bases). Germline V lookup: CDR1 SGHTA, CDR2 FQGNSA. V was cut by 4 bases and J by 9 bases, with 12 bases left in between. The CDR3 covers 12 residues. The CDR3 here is CASSSREEKAFF. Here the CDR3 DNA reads TGTGCCAGCAGCTCCAGGGAGGAAAAAGCTTTCTTT.

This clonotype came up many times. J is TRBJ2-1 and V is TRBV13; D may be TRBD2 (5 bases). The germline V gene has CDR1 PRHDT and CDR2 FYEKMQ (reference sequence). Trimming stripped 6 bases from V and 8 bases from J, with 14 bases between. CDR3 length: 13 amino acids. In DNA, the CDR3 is TGTGCCAGCAGAGATAGCGCCGTGGATGAGCAGTTCTTC. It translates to CASRDSAVDEQFF.

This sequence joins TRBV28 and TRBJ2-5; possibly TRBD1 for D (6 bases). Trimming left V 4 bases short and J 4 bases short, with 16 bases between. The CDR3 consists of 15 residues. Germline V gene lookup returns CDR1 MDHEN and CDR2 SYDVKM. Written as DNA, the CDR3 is TGTGCCAGCAGTTCGGCAGGGGATGGGGGAGAGACCCAGTACTTC. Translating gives CASSSAGDGGETQYF.

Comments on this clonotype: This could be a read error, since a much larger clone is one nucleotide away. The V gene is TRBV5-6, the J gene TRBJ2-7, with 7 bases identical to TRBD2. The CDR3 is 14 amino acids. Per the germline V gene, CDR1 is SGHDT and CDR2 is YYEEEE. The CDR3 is CTSSLFRGSYEQYF. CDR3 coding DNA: TGTACCAGCAGCTTGTTTCGCGGGAGCTACGAGCAGTACTTC.

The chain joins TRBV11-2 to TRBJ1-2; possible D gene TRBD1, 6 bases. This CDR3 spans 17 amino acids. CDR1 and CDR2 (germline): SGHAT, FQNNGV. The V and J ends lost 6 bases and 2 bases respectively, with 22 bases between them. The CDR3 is CASSPERGGGRNYGYTF. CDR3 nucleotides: TGTGCCAGCAGTCCGGAACGAGGGGGGGGCCGGAACTATGGCTACACCTTC.

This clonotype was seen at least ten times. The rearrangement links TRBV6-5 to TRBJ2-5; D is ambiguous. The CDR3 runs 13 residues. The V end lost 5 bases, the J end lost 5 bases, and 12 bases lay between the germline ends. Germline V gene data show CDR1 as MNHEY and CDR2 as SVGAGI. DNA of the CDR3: TGTGCCAGCAGTAGAGGTATCTGGGAGACCCAGTACTTC. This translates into CASSRGIWETQYF.